The rows below give T cell receptor beta chains drawn from one sample of a study of CD8+CD57+ T cells in acquired aplastic anemia. A single record per CDR3 protein comes from TCRdb applying MiXCR to the reads. Here the sample spans around 180,000 distinct CDR3 sequences, 63% being singletons. Source material: sorted CD4+, CD8+, or CD8+CD57+ T cells (not recorded which) from PBMCs. The receptors here all came from a human donor in good health. The CDR3 runs from the conserved cysteine through the conserved F or W. The order of the fields is V gene, D gene, J gene, clone size, CDR3 protein, CDR3 DNA. The D gene is left open where the match is weak. Only some rows state a clone size, as once, few, many or a class for expanded clones.

V gene: TRBV19; D gene: TRBD2; J gene: TRBJ2-3; clone size: -; CDR3 protein: CASTLAGTEDTQYF; CDR3 DNA: TGTGCCAGTACCCTAGCGGGAACGGAAGATACGCAGTATTTT
V gene: TRBV3-1; D gene: TRBD1; J gene: TRBJ2-1; clone size: many; CDR3 protein: CASSQTGGVGNEQFF; CDR3 DNA: TGTGCCAGCAGCCAAACAGGGGGCGTAGGTAATGAGCAGTTCTTC
V gene: TRBV7-3; D gene: TRBD2; J gene: TRBJ2-3; clone size: -; CDR3 protein: CASSLGPGLRGDTDTQYF; CDR3 DNA: TGTGCCAGCAGCTTAGGCCCCGGGTTGCGGGGGGACACAGATACGCAGTATTTT
V gene: TRBV5-1; D gene: TRBD1; J gene: TRBJ2-1; clone size: -; CDR3 protein: CASSPGQLTYNEQFF; CDR3 DNA: TGCGCCAGCAGCCCGGGACAGTTAACCTACAATGAGCAGTTCTTC
V gene: TRBV20-1; D gene: TRBD1; J gene: TRBJ2-3; clone size: -; CDR3 protein: CSASGQGDGTDTQYF; CDR3 DNA: TGCAGTGCTAGTGGACAGGGAGATGGCACAGATACGCAGTATTTT
V gene: TRBV20-1; D gene: -; J gene: TRBJ1-2; clone size: -; CDR3 protein: CSARGDAGSANYGYTF; CDR3 DNA: TGCAGTGCTAGGGGGGATGCAGGGTCTGCTAACTATGGCTACACCTTC
V gene: TRBV12-3/TRBV12-4; D gene: -; J gene: TRBJ2-1; clone size: many; CDR3 protein: CASSFGSGYEQFF; CDR3 DNA: TGTGCCAGCAGTTTCGGGAGCGGCTATGAGCAGTTCTTC
V gene: TRBV5-1; D gene: -; J gene: TRBJ2-7; clone size: -; CDR3 protein: CASSLAQGPGYEQYF; CDR3 DNA: TGCGCCAGCAGCTTGGCCCAGGGTCCGGGCTACGAGCAGTACTTC
V gene: TRBV6-5; D gene: -; J gene: TRBJ1-1; clone size: -; CDR3 protein: CASTSRGNTEAFF; CDR3 DNA: TGTGCCAGCACCTCCAGGGGGAACACTGAAGCTTTCTTT
V gene: TRBV5-6; D gene: TRBD1; J gene: TRBJ2-7; clone size: -; CDR3 protein: CASSLTGRDEQYF; CDR3 DNA: TGTGCCAGCAGCCTGACAGGGCGCGACGAGCAGTACTTC
V gene: TRBV29-1; D gene: TRBD1; J gene: TRBJ2-2; clone size: -; CDR3 protein: CSVEVDREGTGELFF; CDR3 DNA: TGCAGCGTTGAAGTTGACAGGGAAGGTACCGGGGAGCTGTTTTTT
V gene: TRBV20-1; D gene: -; J gene: TRBJ2-7; clone size: -; CDR3 protein: CSAHDKTYEQYF; CDR3 DNA: TGCAGTGCTCACGATAAAACCTACGAGCAGTACTTC
V gene: TRBV7-9; D gene: -; J gene: TRBJ1-2; clone size: -; CDR3 protein: CASSLGTGEANYGYTF; CDR3 DNA: TGTGCCAGCAGCTTAGGAACAGGCGAAGCTAACTATGGCTACACCTTC
V gene: TRBV7-8; D gene: TRBD1; J gene: TRBJ1-4; clone size: -; CDR3 protein: CASSLGTANEKLFF; CDR3 DNA: TGTGCCAGCAGCTTGGGGACAGCTAATGAAAAACTGTTTTTT
V gene: TRBV20-1; D gene: TRBD1; J gene: TRBJ1-4; clone size: -; CDR3 protein: CSARDPGQGNEKLFF; CDR3 DNA: TGCAGTGCTAGAGACCCGGGACAGGGTAATGAAAAACTGTTTTTT
V gene: TRBV4-1; D gene: -; J gene: TRBJ1-1; clone size: -; CDR3 protein: CASSQDGYERDTEAFF; CDR3 DNA: TGCGCCAGCAGCCAAGATGGATATGAGCGGGACACTGAAGCTTTCTTT
V gene: TRBV7-3; D gene: -; J gene: TRBJ1-6; clone size: -; CDR3 protein: CASSSSGSEGSPLHF; CDR3 DNA: TGTGCCAGCAGCTCCTCGGGGTCCGAAGGTTCACCCCTCCACTTT
V gene: TRBV10-3; D gene: -; J gene: TRBJ1-1; clone size: once; CDR3 protein: CAITGGRDLTEAFF; CDR3 DNA: TGTGCCATCACTGGGGGCAGGGATCTCACTGAAGCTTTCTTT
V gene: TRBV13; D gene: TRBD1; J gene: TRBJ1-1; clone size: -; CDR3 protein: CASSRRTGAMNTEAFF; CDR3 DNA: TGTGCCAGCAGCCGACGGACAGGGGCTATGAACACTGAAGCTTTCTTT
V gene: TRBV29-1; D gene: -; J gene: TRBJ2-1; clone size: many; CDR3 protein: CSVDLVLEQFF; CDR3 DNA: TGCAGCGTTGATTTAGTCCTCGAGCAGTTCTTC
V gene: TRBV5-6; D gene: -; J gene: TRBJ2-5; clone size: -; CDR3 protein: CASSRRQIQETQYF; CDR3 DNA: TGTGCCAGCAGCAGGAGACAGATACAAGAGACCCAGTACTTC
V gene: TRBV20-1; D gene: -; J gene: TRBJ1-2; clone size: -; CDR3 protein: CSAVTLLGGYTF; CDR3 DNA: TGCAGTGCTGTAACTCTCCTTGGGGGCTACACCTTC
V gene: TRBV7-3; D gene: -; J gene: TRBJ2-1; clone size: -; CDR3 protein: CASSLDYEQFF; CDR3 DNA: TGTGCCAGCAGCCTAGACTATGAGCAGTTCTTC
V gene: TRBV9; D gene: -; J gene: TRBJ2-3; clone size: many; CDR3 protein: CASSVEGRMYLDTQYF; CDR3 DNA: TGTGCCAGCAGCGTAGAAGGGCGGATGTATTTGGATACGCAGTATTTT
V gene: TRBV20-1; D gene: -; J gene: TRBJ1-6; clone size: many; CDR3 protein: CSARPTQGVGSPLHF; CDR3 DNA: TGCAGTGCTAGACCAACACAGGGAGTAGGGTCACCCCTCCACTTT
V gene: TRBV15; D gene: -; J gene: TRBJ2-6; clone size: many; CDR3 protein: CATSAPLANVLTF; CDR3 DNA: TGTGCCACCAGCGCCCCTCTCGCCAACGTCCTGACTTTC
V gene: TRBV15; D gene: -; J gene: TRBJ2-1; clone size: few; CDR3 protein: CATSGDWSEQFF; CDR3 DNA: TGTGCCACCAGCGGGGACTGGAGTGAGCAGTTCTTC
V gene: TRBV5-1; D gene: -; J gene: TRBJ1-2; clone size: -; CDR3 protein: CASTEGTGLNYGYTF; CDR3 DNA: TGCGCCAGCACCGAGGGCACAGGGCTGAACTATGGCTACACCTTC
V gene: TRBV29-1; D gene: TRBD1; J gene: TRBJ1-2; clone size: -; CDR3 protein: CSVVGQGKDGYTF; CDR3 DNA: TGCAGCGTTGTGGGACAGGGGAAGGATGGCTACACCTTC
V gene: TRBV15; D gene: -; J gene: TRBJ1-1; clone size: -; CDR3 protein: CATLGQTEAFF; CDR3 DNA: TGCGCCACCCTAGGACAGACTGAAGCTTTCTTT
V gene: TRBV3-1; D gene: -; J gene: TRBJ2-7; clone size: many; CDR3 protein: CASSPLGLGEQYF; CDR3 DNA: TGTGCCAGCAGCCCCTTAGGACTCGGCGAGCAGTACTTC
V gene: TRBV9; D gene: -; J gene: TRBJ2-7; clone size: -; CDR3 protein: CASSVEGMGNNYEQYF; CDR3 DNA: TGTGCCAGCAGCGTAGAGGGGATGGGAAATAACTACGAGCAGTACTTC
V gene: TRBV29-1; D gene: -; J gene: TRBJ2-7; clone size: -; CDR3 protein: CSVEGSGHRSYEQYF; CDR3 DNA: TGCAGCGTTGAAGGGTCCGGACACCGCTCCTACGAGCAGTACTTC
V gene: TRBV10-3; D gene: -; J gene: TRBJ2-2; clone size: -; CDR3 protein: CAIQGNTGELFF; CDR3 DNA: TGTGCCATCCAGGGAAACACCGGGGAGCTGTTTTTT
V gene: TRBV25-1; D gene: -; J gene: TRBJ2-1; clone size: once; CDR3 protein: CASSDGLASYNEQFF; CDR3 DNA: TGTGCCAGCAGTGACGGTCTAGCGTCTTACAATGAGCAGTTCTTC
V gene: TRBV12-3/TRBV12-4; D gene: -; J gene: TRBJ2-7; clone size: -; CDR3 protein: CASSLGGSRHEQYF; CDR3 DNA: TGTGCCAGCAGTTTAGGGGGGAGCCGACACGAGCAGTACTTC
V gene: TRBV5-4; D gene: TRBD1; J gene: TRBJ2-1; clone size: -; CDR3 protein: CASSLGFSGQGNDEQFF; CDR3 DNA: TGTGCCAGCAGCTTGGGGTTCTCGGGACAGGGGAACGATGAGCAGTTCTTC
V gene: TRBV5-1; D gene: -; J gene: TRBJ1-1; clone size: -; CDR3 protein: CASSLGQETNTEAFF; CDR3 DNA: TGCGCCAGCAGCTTGGGACAGGAGACGAACACTGAAGCTTTCTTT
V gene: TRBV2; D gene: -; J gene: TRBJ2-7; clone size: -; CDR3 protein: CASSLGDRSSYEQYF; CDR3 DNA: TGTGCCAGCAGCCTCGGGGACCGTAGCTCCTACGAGCAGTACTTC
V gene: TRBV27; D gene: TRBD2; J gene: TRBJ2-1; clone size: few; CDR3 protein: CASTSGRAENEQFF; CDR3 DNA: TGTGCCAGCACTAGCGGGAGGGCCGAGAATGAGCAGTTCTTC
V gene: TRBV11-3; D gene: TRBD2; J gene: TRBJ2-5; clone size: -; CDR3 protein: CASSWGLAGAKETQYF; CDR3 DNA: TGTGCCAGCAGCTGGGGACTAGCGGGGGCTAAAGAGACCCAGTACTTC
V gene: TRBV5-5; D gene: TRBD2; J gene: TRBJ2-1; clone size: many; CDR3 protein: CASSTIAGIYNEQFF; CDR3 DNA: TGTGCCAGCAGCACAATAGCGGGGATTTACAATGAGCAGTTCTTC
V gene: TRBV25-1; D gene: -; J gene: TRBJ1-6; clone size: -; CDR3 protein: CASSDRDGNSPLHF; CDR3 DNA: TGTGCCAGCAGTGACAGGGACGGTAATTCACCCCTCCACTTT
V gene: TRBV5-1; D gene: TRBD1; J gene: TRBJ2-3; clone size: -; CDR3 protein: CASRATGVSTDTQYF; CDR3 DNA: TGCGCCAGCAGAGCCACAGGGGTAAGCACAGATACGCAGTATTTT
V gene: TRBV12-3/TRBV12-4; D gene: TRBD1; J gene: TRBJ1-1; clone size: few; CDR3 protein: CASSFVVGRGLVNTEAFF; CDR3 DNA: TGTGCCAGCAGTTTCGTTGTTGGTAGGGGGCTGGTGAACACTGAAGCTTTCTTT
V gene: TRBV5-1; D gene: TRBD1; J gene: TRBJ2-7; clone size: -; CDR3 protein: CASSLGTRQGGNEQYF; CDR3 DNA: TGCGCCAGCAGCCTTGGGACGCGACAGGGGGGGAATGAGCAGTACTTC
V gene: TRBV6-1; D gene: -; J gene: TRBJ2-3; clone size: -; CDR3 protein: CASSQDTRRATDTQYF; CDR3 DNA: TGTGCCAGCAGTCAGGACACGAGGCGGGCCACAGATACGCAGTATTTT
V gene: TRBV24-1; D gene: -; J gene: TRBJ1-2; clone size: -; CDR3 protein: CATSSEGGSYTF; CDR3 DNA: TGTGCCACCAGTTCGGAGGGGGGTAGCTACACCTTC
V gene: TRBV7-2; D gene: -; J gene: TRBJ2-7; clone size: -; CDR3 protein: CASSLGAAVEQYF; CDR3 DNA: TGTGCCAGCAGCTTAGGAGCGGCAGTCGAGCAGTACTTC
V gene: TRBV7-8; D gene: -; J gene: TRBJ1-2; clone size: -; CDR3 protein: CASLRSGDTGYTF; CDR3 DNA: TGTGCCAGCTTACGTTCTGGGGATACGGGCTACACCTTC
V gene: TRBV19; D gene: -; J gene: TRBJ2-7; clone size: many; CDR3 protein: CASSMAQGSYEQYF; CDR3 DNA: TGTGCCAGTAGTATGGCGCAGGGCTCCTACGAGCAGTACTTC
V gene: TRBV2; D gene: TRBD2; J gene: TRBJ2-7; clone size: once; CDR3 protein: CASSAVLAGVDEQYF; CDR3 DNA: TGTGCCAGCAGCGCGGTTCTAGCGGGAGTCGACGAGCAGTACTTC
V gene: TRBV24-1; D gene: -; J gene: TRBJ2-3; clone size: -; CDR3 protein: CATSDFIGKDTQYF; CDR3 DNA: TGTGCCACCAGTGATTTTATCGGAAAAGATACGCAGTATTTT
V gene: TRBV7-9; D gene: TRBD2; J gene: TRBJ2-3; clone size: once; CDR3 protein: CASSTGLAGGPDTQYF; CDR3 DNA: TGTGCCAGCAGCACGGGACTAGCGGGAGGTCCGGATACGCAGTATTTT